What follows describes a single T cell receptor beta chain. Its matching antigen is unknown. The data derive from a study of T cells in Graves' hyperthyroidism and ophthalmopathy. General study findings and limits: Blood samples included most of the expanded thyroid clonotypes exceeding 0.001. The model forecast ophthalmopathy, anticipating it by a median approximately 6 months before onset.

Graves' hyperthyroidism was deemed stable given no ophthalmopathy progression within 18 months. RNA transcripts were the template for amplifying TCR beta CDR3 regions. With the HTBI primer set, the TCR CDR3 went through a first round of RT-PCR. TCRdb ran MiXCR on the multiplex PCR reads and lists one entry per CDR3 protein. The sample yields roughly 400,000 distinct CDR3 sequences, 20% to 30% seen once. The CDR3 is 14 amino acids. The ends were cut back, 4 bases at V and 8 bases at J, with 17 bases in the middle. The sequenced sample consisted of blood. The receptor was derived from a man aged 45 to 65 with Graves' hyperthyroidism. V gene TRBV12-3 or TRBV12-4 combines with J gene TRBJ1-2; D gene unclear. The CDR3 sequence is CASSSMSRMAGYTF. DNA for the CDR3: TGTGCCAGCAGTTCGATGTCCCGAATGGCCGGCTACACCTTC.